This T cell receptor (beta chain) was sequenced in a study of cytomegalovirus exposure and HLA in healthy donors. Study-level results: Accounts indicate the classifier identified cytomegalovirus status with strong specificity and sensitivity. In vitro checks showed that a few CMV-associated chains really do target CMV antigens.

Primers for the PCR totalled 60 Vbeta and 13 Jbeta. Only in-frame clones appear in the TCRdb table, and some are missing; sequencing was by immunoSEQ multiplex PCR. The sample includes around 170,000 clones, about 85% of them seen just once. CDR1 and CDR2 from the germline V gene are MNHEY and SMNVEV (reference sequence). Trimming took 8 bases from V and 6 from J, leaving 20 bases between them. The CDR3 consists of 14 residues. Concerning this clone: Antigen specificity is unknown.

Sequencing was done on a sample of PBMCs. The sequence was obtained from a man between 45 and 60 years old in good health and CMV-seronegative. The chain recombines TRBV27 with TRBJ2-7; D may be TRBD1 (6 bases). The CDR3, as DNA: TGTGCCAGCGGACACAGGGAAAAGGCGGCCGAGCAGTACTTC. Protein: CASGHREKAAEQYF.